This record concerns one TCR beta chain sequence. A few counts support this clone. This clone's antigen is unknown. Base qualities were left out, and no much larger clone turns up one base away. Healthy HIV-negative adults with no recently reported acute infections or vaccinations were included as donors. All donors were Caucasian adults living in Nashville, Tennessee, USA. CD4+ T cells were enriched by magnetic negative selection; naive cells were then positively selected on CD45RA, and the negative fraction formed the memory subset. Blood was obtained by leukapheresis, after which PBMCs were separated by Ficoll-Histopaque density gradient centrifugation and cryopreserved in liquid nitrogen vapor phase. Purity and quantity of every magnetically sorted T cell population were checked by analytical flow cytometry. Genomic DNA was isolated from each sorted fraction and quantified by UV absorbance on a Nanodrop 2000c.

Spanning cysteine to phenylalanine, the CDR3 consists of 15 amino acids. The only DNA kept is the CDR3, 45 bases in frame from the first base. The germline V gene yields SGHDT for CDR1 and YYEEEE for CDR2. Germline trimming amounts to 4 bases on V and 6 bases on J, with 5 as the count of junction bases outside the gene matches. The sample comes from a study of shared clonotypes between healthy human individuals (dated by TCRdb to about 2020). Regarding the complete study: The cohort included three men and a couple of women between 18 and 49 years of age. For each donor, CD4 naive and CD4 memory were each run on three plates, CD8 naive on two plates, and CD8 memory on one plate. Different laboratories and diverse techniques were used to prepare libraries and sequence TCR repertoires, to increase sequencing depth and limit assay-specific biases. To estimate repertoire size and how much clonotypes are shared between individuals, the study performed deep sequencing of blood TCR repertoires from a few healthy adults. Between about 0.9 and 8.9 billion PBMCs per donor were obtained by leukapheresis. Overall study outcomes, separate from this receptor: Estimated clonotype richness was generally larger for naive than for memory subsets. Even with the large sequencing depth, rarefaction of the sorted-subset datasets indicated that sequencing was incomplete. Compared with non-shared clonotypes, clonotypes shared by all four sorted-subset donors had higher generation probabilities. Because the study included a small number of donors, the genetic and exposure-history diversity represented was limited. Sharing across a few donors was observed for 5% to 6.5% of naive CD4, over 3% of naive CD8, 2% to 2.5% of memory CD4, and roughly 0.43% of memory CD8 clonotypes. Pairwise subsampling led to the expectation that sequencing depth would affect the degree of clonotype sharing among donors. Sampling was restricted to blood, and TCR repertoires in tissues likely differ from the TCR repertoires found in blood.

Using the deep immunoSEQ assay, multiplex PCR amplified TCR CDR3 regions from genomic DNA. Genomic DNA extracted from each cell subset was distributed evenly over all wells of several immunoSEQ 96-well plates, and each plate served as one replicate. For sorted subsets, each replicate PCR was loaded with roughly 0.2 ug genomic DNA, equivalent to 25,000 to 35,000 T cell genomes. The purified libraries were quantified using a Qubit 3.0 fluorometer, sized with a Bioanalyzer 2100, and then quantified again using the KAPA Library Quantification kit. Every immunoSEQ 96-well plate was sequenced on a dedicated single-read 150-cycle Illumina NextSeq 550 flow cell. Per the source publication's procedure: Because only junctional sequences without quality scores were contained in the immunoSEQ output, filtering matching that applied to full-length reads could not be performed. Sequences were annotated with PyIR, a Python wrapper for IgBLAST v1.9, and V/J genes and CDR3 were assigned using IMGT germline references. Any read was removed if the V/J assignment was weak (E-value above 1e-6), the CDR3 was missing, or the read contained stop codons, out-of-frame junctions, or ambiguous translated residues. A V3J clonotype was defined by an identical inferred V gene, J gene, and CDR3 amino acid sequence. Percentage overlap between repertoires was computed as shared unique clonotypes divided by the size of the smaller repertoire. Repertoire richness was assessed with RTK rarefaction, the Chao1 estimator, and Recon v2.1 estimates of unobserved clonotypes. Generation probabilities were computed with OLGA for all TCRbeta clonotypes obtained by the gDNA method from four donors. This is the immuneACCESS table as TCRdb keeps it, with only in-frame sequences that have V and J called. A part of the clones is gone; compared with another copy, unresolved V genes explain less than half, and the rest is unexplained. That table furnishes V, J and clone size, whereas the DNA furnished D and trimming. The sample has 2 million to 2.5 million clones on record, almost 96% of them singletons. The top ten constitute around 0.13% of the sample.

The chain uses TRBV5-6 and TRBJ1-5; 12 bases in the junction line up with TRBD1. The sequenced material came from naive CD4+ T cells sorted from blood. The cell subset or site label on this specimen signifies: CD45RA+ positively selected. The clonotype was recovered from a man aged 18-30 years in good health. Read as DNA, the sequence is TGTGCCAGCAGCAACGGGGACAGGGGGCCTCAGCCCCAGCATTTT. This is translated as CASSNGDRGPQPQHF.